Listed below are T cell receptor beta chains from one sample, sequenced in a study of CD8 T cells in ankylosing spondylitis. MiXCR, applied by TCRdb to the 5' RACE reads, yields one record per CDR3 protein. Here the sample spans 200,000 to 250,000 distinct CDR3 sequences, about 10% being singletons. The sample comprised blood, either unsorted or a sorted T cell fraction (not recorded which). These receptors were obtained from a male donor with ankylosing spondylitis or in good health (not recorded which). Both conserved end residues are part of each CDR3. Fields, in order: V gene, clone size, J gene, D gene, CDR3 DNA, CDR3 protein. A D gene is named only where the DNA matches it firmly. Clone size, where shown, is once, few, many, or a class for clones that have expanded.

v_call: TRBV4-2; clone_size: many; j_call: TRBJ1-1; d_call: TRBD1; cdr3_nt: TGTGCCAGCGTCCCGACGCTATTACGGGACAGGCCGAACACTGAAGCTTTCTTT; cdr3_aa: CASVPTLLRDRPNTEAFF
v_call: TRBV3-1; clone_size: .; j_call: TRBJ1-3; d_call: .; cdr3_nt: TGTGCCAGCAGCCAAGAACGTTCGGGAGGGAACACCATATATTTT; cdr3_aa: CASSQERSGGNTIYF
v_call: TRBV7-2; clone_size: few; j_call: TRBJ1-5; d_call: .; cdr3_nt: TGTGCCAGCAGTCCCCGGAGTAGTAGCAATCAGCCCCAGCATTTT; cdr3_aa: CASSPRSSSNQPQHF
v_call: TRBV5-4; clone_size: many; j_call: TRBJ2-3; d_call: .; cdr3_nt: TGTGCCAGCGCCCCCTGGGGGGGCACAGATACGCAGTATTTT; cdr3_aa: CASAPWGGTDTQYF
v_call: TRBV20-1; clone_size: many; j_call: TRBJ2-1; d_call: TRBD1; cdr3_nt: TGCAGTGCTAGAGATCCCAGGGGGATCACTGAGCAGTTCTTC; cdr3_aa: CSARDPRGITEQFF
v_call: TRBV5-1; clone_size: .; j_call: TRBJ2-1; d_call: TRBD2; cdr3_nt: TGCGCCAGCATCGCTTCGGGGGGGTCCTCCTACAATGAGCAGTTCTTC; cdr3_aa: CASIASGGSSYNEQFF
v_call: TRBV12-3/TRBV12-4; clone_size: many; j_call: TRBJ2-2; d_call: TRBD1; cdr3_nt: TGTGCCAGCAGTCCCGGGACAGGGGGGACCGGGGAGCTGTTTTTT; cdr3_aa: CASSPGTGGTGELFF
v_call: TRBV3-1; clone_size: many; j_call: TRBJ1-6; d_call: TRBD1; cdr3_nt: TGTGCCAGCAGCCAAGATTGGACAGGGAGTTATTCACCCCTCCACTTT; cdr3_aa: CASSQDWTGSYSPLHF
v_call: TRBV5-1; clone_size: many; j_call: TRBJ1-2; d_call: .; cdr3_nt: TGCGCCAGCAGCCCCCGACAGGAAGGCTACACCTTC; cdr3_aa: CASSPRQEGYTF
v_call: TRBV5-1; clone_size: few; j_call: TRBJ2-7; d_call: TRBD1; cdr3_nt: TGCGCCAGCAGCTTGAGGACAGGGTTTAACGAGCAGTACTTC; cdr3_aa: CASSLRTGFNEQYF
v_call: TRBV20-1; clone_size: few; j_call: TRBJ2-1; d_call: TRBD2; cdr3_nt: TGCAGTGCCCCGGGGACTAGCGGGAGAAGCGATGAGCAGTTCTTC; cdr3_aa: CSAPGTSGRSDEQFF
v_call: TRBV5-1; clone_size: many; j_call: TRBJ2-7; d_call: TRBD1; cdr3_nt: TGCGCCAGCAGCTTGTTTGGGACAGGGGAATTCTACGAGCAGTACTTC; cdr3_aa: CASSLFGTGEFYEQYF
v_call: TRBV20-1; clone_size: many; j_call: TRBJ2-3; d_call: .; cdr3_nt: TGCAGTGCTAGTTGGGACAGCACAGATACGCAGTATTTT; cdr3_aa: CSASWDSTDTQYF
v_call: TRBV6-1; clone_size: many; j_call: TRBJ2-7; d_call: TRBD1; cdr3_nt: TGTGCCAGCAGTGCCGGGACAGGGTCCTACGAGCAGTACTTC; cdr3_aa: CASSAGTGSYEQYF
v_call: TRBV7-3; clone_size: many; j_call: TRBJ2-7; d_call: .; cdr3_nt: TGTGCCAGCAGCCAAATTACAGGCACCGAGCAGTACTTC; cdr3_aa: CASSQITGTEQYF
v_call: TRBV5-1; clone_size: many; j_call: TRBJ2-1; d_call: TRBD1; cdr3_nt: TGCGCCAGCAGCTGGGGACAGGGCTCCTACAATGAGCAGTTCTTC; cdr3_aa: CASSWGQGSYNEQFF
v_call: TRBV5-1; clone_size: .; j_call: TRBJ2-7; d_call: TRBD1; cdr3_nt: TGCGCCAGCAGCTTCGGACAGGGTCGTTACGAGCAGTACTTC; cdr3_aa: CASSFGQGRYEQYF
v_call: TRBV20-1; clone_size: many; j_call: TRBJ2-5; d_call: .; cdr3_nt: TGCAGTGCTTCGAAGGATGTGTACCAAGAGACCCAGTACTTC; cdr3_aa: CSASKDVYQETQYF
v_call: TRBV5-1; clone_size: many; j_call: TRBJ2-3; d_call: TRBD2; cdr3_nt: TGCGCCAGCAGCTTGAATGGACTAGCGGGGGGGTACACAGATACGCAGTATTTT; cdr3_aa: CASSLNGLAGGYTDTQYF
v_call: TRBV27; clone_size: .; j_call: TRBJ2-7; d_call: .; cdr3_nt: TGTGCCAGCAGTTTTTCGGGGGCCGCCTACGAGCAGTACTTC; cdr3_aa: CASSFSGAAYEQYF
v_call: TRBV5-1; clone_size: many; j_call: TRBJ2-1; d_call: TRBD1; cdr3_nt: TGCGCCAGCAGCTTGGCGGGACAGGGTACGAATGAGCAGTTCTTC; cdr3_aa: CASSLAGQGTNEQFF
v_call: TRBV18; clone_size: few; j_call: TRBJ1-1; d_call: .; cdr3_nt: TGTGCCAGCTCACCATCGACACTTTTTGGGGGAAACACTGAAGCTTTCTTT; cdr3_aa: CASSPSTLFGGNTEAFF
v_call: TRBV3-1; clone_size: .; j_call: TRBJ1-2; d_call: .; cdr3_nt: TGTGCCAGCAGCCAGGAGGCCAGTCGGGACTATGGCTACACCTTC; cdr3_aa: CASSQEASRDYGYTF
v_call: TRBV7-2; clone_size: many; j_call: TRBJ2-3; d_call: .; cdr3_nt: TGTGCCAGTATAGACCGATTCACAGATACGCAGTATTTT; cdr3_aa: CASIDRFTDTQYF
v_call: TRBV6-4; clone_size: many; j_call: TRBJ2-1; d_call: .; cdr3_nt: TGTGCCAGCAGTGACTCTCCGGGGGGCGCCTACAATGAGCAGTTCTTC; cdr3_aa: CASSDSPGGAYNEQFF
v_call: TRBV19; clone_size: .; j_call: TRBJ1-1; d_call: .; cdr3_nt: TGTGCCAGTAGTACGGCCCCGACAGGGAACACTGAAGCTTTCTTT; cdr3_aa: CASSTAPTGNTEAFF
v_call: TRBV7-2; clone_size: many; j_call: TRBJ2-7; d_call: .; cdr3_nt: TGTGCCAGCAGCTACCGGACAGCCTCCTACGAGCAGTACTTC; cdr3_aa: CASSYRTASYEQYF
v_call: TRBV7-3; clone_size: few; j_call: TRBJ2-2; d_call: .; cdr3_nt: TGTGCCAGCAGCTTAGGGGTAGGGGCGATCACCGGGGAGCTGTTTTTT; cdr3_aa: CASSLGVGAITGELFF
v_call: TRBV6-1; clone_size: many; j_call: TRBJ1-2; d_call: TRBD1; cdr3_nt: TGTGCCAGCAGGCCGGGACAGGGCAACTATGGCTACACCTTC; cdr3_aa: CASRPGQGNYGYTF
v_call: TRBV25-1; clone_size: few; j_call: TRBJ2-7; d_call: .; cdr3_nt: TGTGCCAGCAGTGACCAGTCTCAGGGTGAGCACGAGCAGTACTTC; cdr3_aa: CASSDQSQGEHEQYF
v_call: TRBV7-3; clone_size: .; j_call: TRBJ2-5; d_call: .; cdr3_nt: TGTGCCAGCAGCCCGGCTGGGGGCTTCCAAGAGACCCAGTACTTC; cdr3_aa: CASSPAGGFQETQYF
v_call: TRBV20-1; clone_size: .; j_call: TRBJ2-2; d_call: .; cdr3_nt: TGCAGTGCCTCGTCTCGGGTAGGGGAGCTGTTTTTT; cdr3_aa: CSASSRVGELFF
v_call: TRBV9; clone_size: many; j_call: TRBJ1-1; d_call: .; cdr3_nt: TGTGCCAGCAGCGTAGGAGGGGTAGAGACTGAAGCTTTCTTT; cdr3_aa: CASSVGGVETEAFF
v_call: TRBV12-3/TRBV12-4; clone_size: few; j_call: TRBJ1-4; d_call: .; cdr3_nt: TGTGCCAGCAGCCGTCTCGGGAGCCGAGAAAAACTGTTTTTT; cdr3_aa: CASSRLGSREKLFF
v_call: TRBV7-3; clone_size: few; j_call: TRBJ2-3; d_call: TRBD2; cdr3_nt: TGTGCCAGCAGCGCGGGACTAGCGGGGGCAGATACGCAGTATTTT; cdr3_aa: CASSAGLAGADTQYF
v_call: TRBV5-6; clone_size: many; j_call: TRBJ2-1; d_call: .; cdr3_nt: TGCGCCAGCAGCTTGGGAGGTCTCAATGAGCAGTTCTTC; cdr3_aa: CASSLGGLNEQFF
v_call: TRBV15; clone_size: .; j_call: TRBJ1-1; d_call: .; cdr3_nt: TGTGCCACCAGCACCCATGGGACCCTGAACACTGAAGCTTTCTTT; cdr3_aa: CATSTHGTLNTEAFF
v_call: TRBV12-3/TRBV12-4; clone_size: .; j_call: TRBJ1-5; d_call: TRBD1; cdr3_nt: TGTGCCAGCAGTTCCCGACAGGGGGCATACGGCAATCAGCCCCAGCATTTT; cdr3_aa: CASSSRQGAYGNQPQHF
v_call: TRBV20-1; clone_size: many; j_call: TRBJ1-1; d_call: TRBD1; cdr3_nt: TGCAGTGCTAGATTTCTTCAGGGGGCGGACACTGAAGCTTTCTTT; cdr3_aa: CSARFLQGADTEAFF
v_call: TRBV7-9; clone_size: few; j_call: TRBJ1-2; d_call: .; cdr3_nt: TGTGCCAGCAGCTTAGCCAACCCAGCTCCCTATGGCTACACCTTC; cdr3_aa: CASSLANPAPYGYTF
v_call: TRBV12-3/TRBV12-4; clone_size: many; j_call: TRBJ1-5; d_call: .; cdr3_nt: TGTGCCAGCAGCCATCCAGGGCACAATCAGCCCCAGCATTTT; cdr3_aa: CASSHPGHNQPQHF
v_call: TRBV24-1; clone_size: few; j_call: TRBJ2-1; d_call: TRBD1; cdr3_nt: TGTGCCACCGTGGGAACGGGACAGGGCCAATACGAGCAGTTCTTC; cdr3_aa: CATVGTGQGQYEQFF
v_call: TRBV12-3/TRBV12-4; clone_size: many; j_call: TRBJ2-1; d_call: .; cdr3_nt: TGTGCCAGCCGCGGCGAACAGATTGAGCAGTTCTTC; cdr3_aa: CASRGEQIEQFF
v_call: TRBV28; clone_size: many; j_call: TRBJ2-7; d_call: .; cdr3_nt: TGTGCCAGCAGTCTCAGGGTCGGGGAGCAGTACTTC; cdr3_aa: CASSLRVGEQYF
v_call: TRBV5-1; clone_size: few; j_call: TRBJ2-5; d_call: TRBD1; cdr3_nt: TGCGCCAGCAGCTTGACTGGGACAGGGAAAGAGACCCAGTACTTC; cdr3_aa: CASSLTGTGKETQYF
v_call: TRBV7-9; clone_size: many; j_call: TRBJ2-7; d_call: .; cdr3_nt: TGTGCCAGCAGCCCTGGGACCCACGAGCAGTACTTC; cdr3_aa: CASSPGTHEQYF
v_call: TRBV5-1; clone_size: many; j_call: TRBJ2-2; d_call: .; cdr3_nt: TGCGCCAGCAGCTTGGGAGGGACAACCAACACCGGGGAGCTGTTTTTT; cdr3_aa: CASSLGGTTNTGELFF
v_call: TRBV5-1; clone_size: .; j_call: TRBJ2-3; d_call: TRBD2; cdr3_nt: TGCGCCAGCAGCCTAGCGGGGGTTTCAGATACGCAGTATTTT; cdr3_aa: CASSLAGVSDTQYF
v_call: TRBV12-3/TRBV12-4; clone_size: .; j_call: TRBJ2-2; d_call: TRBD2; cdr3_nt: TGTGCCAGCAGTCTCGTAGGCGGGGGGGCCGGTGGGACCGGGGAGCTGTTTTTT; cdr3_aa: CASSLVGGGAGGTGELFF
v_call: TRBV24-1; clone_size: many; j_call: TRBJ1-2; d_call: TRBD1; cdr3_nt: TGTGCCACCCACCCAGGGGGGGCAGCTAACTATGGCTACACCTTC; cdr3_aa: CATHPGGAANYGYTF
v_call: TRBV12-3/TRBV12-4; clone_size: few; j_call: TRBJ1-3; d_call: .; cdr3_nt: TGTGCCAGCAGTACGGACCGTCCTGCTGGAAACACCATATATTTT; cdr3_aa: CASSTDRPAGNTIYF
v_call: TRBV27; clone_size: many; j_call: TRBJ1-4; d_call: TRBD1; cdr3_nt: TGTGCCAGCGGGGACAGGCGCTCGGAAAAACTGTTTTTT; cdr3_aa: CASGDRRSEKLFF
v_call: TRBV27; clone_size: few; j_call: TRBJ2-5; d_call: .; cdr3_nt: TGTGCCAGCAGTTTAGTGGACAACCTCCAAGAGACCCAGTACTTC; cdr3_aa: CASSLVDNLQETQYF
v_call: TRBV20-1; clone_size: few; j_call: TRBJ2-5; d_call: TRBD1; cdr3_nt: TGCAGTGCTCCGGACAGGGGCCAAGAGACCCAGTACTTC; cdr3_aa: CSAPDRGQETQYF
v_call: TRBV20-1; clone_size: few; j_call: TRBJ2-2; d_call: .; cdr3_nt: TGCAGTGCTAGCCTGAACACCGGGGAGCTGTTTTTT; cdr3_aa: CSASLNTGELFF
v_call: TRBV7-8; clone_size: many; j_call: TRBJ2-2; d_call: .; cdr3_nt: TGTGCCAGCAGCTCCGTCGGGAACACCGGGGAGCTGTTTTTT; cdr3_aa: CASSSVGNTGELFF
v_call: TRBV5-1; clone_size: few; j_call: TRBJ1-6; d_call: .; cdr3_nt: TGCGCCAGCTCTTCGACAGCGGACGTATATAATTCACCCCTCCACTTT; cdr3_aa: CASSSTADVYNSPLHF
v_call: TRBV6-1; clone_size: few; j_call: TRBJ1-4; d_call: .; cdr3_nt: TGTGCCAGCAGTGACAGGAACCCTTCAACTAATGAAAAACTGTTTTTT; cdr3_aa: CASSDRNPSTNEKLFF
v_call: TRBV6-5; clone_size: few; j_call: TRBJ1-1; d_call: .; cdr3_nt: TGTGCCAGCAGTTACTCGAATTCGGTGGGGAACACTGAAGCTTTCTTT; cdr3_aa: CASSYSNSVGNTEAFF
v_call: TRBV5-1; clone_size: few; j_call: TRBJ2-7; d_call: .; cdr3_nt: TGCGCCAGCAGCTTGGGGGGCGAGCAGTACTTC; cdr3_aa: CASSLGGEQYF